Detailed here is one T cell receptor (beta chain). This sample is drawn from a study of blood T cell repertoires in COVID-19. Overall study: From the United States, Italy and Spain came samples of acute and convalescent COVID-19. T cells, B-cell-depleted T cells, or PBMCs supplied cDNA or gDNA.

V lost 6 bases, J lost 7 bases, and 8 bases stayed unmatched. Germline V CDR1 and CDR2: MDHEN, SYDVKM. This CDR3 is built from 15 residues. Per the study methods: Reference gene primer amplification gave estimated nucleated cell counts. TCRdb's copy holds only in-frame clones and misses some; the assay was immunoSEQ multiplex PCR. V and J calls and clone size come straight from that table; D and trimming were deduced from the DNA. The sample contains 95,000 to 110,000 clones, about 90% of which appear only once. The sequence derives from a man aged 50 to 60 with acute or convalescent COVID-19. Material for sequencing was peripheral blood. The chain carries TRBV28 and TRBJ2-7; 14 positions agree with TRBD2. The CDR3 protein is CASSPGTSGRKEQYF. CDR3 in DNA: TGTGCCAGCAGCCCCGGGACTAGCGGGAGAAAAGAGCAGTACTTC.